This T cell receptor (beta chain) was profiled in a study of blood T cell repertoires in COVID-19. Study-wide background: The United States, Italy and Spain provided the acute and convalescent COVID-19 samples. The analysed material was cDNA or gDNA that came from T cells, B-cell-depleted T cells, or PBMCs.

Trimming took 2 bases from V and 8 from J, leaving 13 bases between them. This CDR3 has 14 residues. The germline gives CDR1 SGHTA, CDR2 FQGTGA. Authors' data handling: Quantification of nucleated cells was approximated via reference gene primer amplification. Produced via immunoSEQ multiplex PCR; TCRdb's table is partial and in-frame only. V and J calls and clone size are copied from that table; D and trimming were computed from the DNA. The sample contains under 300,000 clones, about 86% of which appear only once. The source material was peripheral blood. The clonotype was recovered from a man between 60 and 70 years old with acute or convalescent COVID-19. V and J are TRBV7-3 and TRBJ2-1, with D perhaps matching TRBD2 (5 bases). The CDR3, as DNA: TGTGCCAGCAGCTTAGCGGGCGGGCGGGATGAGCAGTTCTTC. Translating it yields CASSLAGGRDEQFF.